This TCR beta chain was sequenced for a study of PD-1 blockade in classical Hodgkin lymphoma (dated by TCRdb to the early 2020s). The study in broad terms: Nivolumab dosing was 3 mg/kg intravenously every 2 weeks, continuing until either disease progression or unacceptable toxicity. The study used CyTOF and TCR beta sequencing to define a peripheral blood immune signature of response to PD-1 blockade in classical Hodgkin lymphoma.

About this clone itself: Its antigen is unknown. Base qualities are missing; no much larger clone stands one base away.

Overall study results and their limits: Patients starting nivolumab less than 1 year after ASCT had lower diversity and were excluded from later analyses to avoid confounding by immune reconstitution. Trial patients achieving complete response had baseline diversity similar to newly diagnosed patients, whereas partial responders and progressors had significantly lower diversity. CD4+ but not CD8+ TCR diversity rose significantly by C4D1 (p=0.0027 vs p=0.16), most apparent in complete responders (p=0.02). The study covered only a single clinical trial cohort, and the causes of the repertoire differences, possibly disease activity or prior therapy, were still not defined. Baseline TCR diversity was reported to be lower in newly diagnosed patients than in healthy donors and to be lower still in relapsed/refractory patients.

From the germline V gene, CDR1 is SGHTA and CDR2 is FQGNSA. From V the trimming removes 2 bases and from J it removes 7 bases, while the gene matches leave 6 bases of the junction unaccounted for. Spanning cysteine to phenylalanine, the CDR3 consists of 15 amino acids. The sequence is cut down to CDR3 DNA, 45 bases in frame from base 1. The Qiagen DNeasy kit was used to extract genomic DNA from unsorted PBMCs and from the negatively selected CD4+ and CD8+ fractions. TCR beta CDR3 regions were subjected to amplification by immunoSEQ multiplex PCR with primers that anneal to V and J segments. A synthetic immune receptor repertoire was used to minimize amplification bias, and remaining bias was computationally removed after sequencing. As for the authors' bioinformatics: Custom Python scripts were used to quantify repertoire diversity as the Shannon entropy index. The unsorted, CD4+ and CD8+ repertoires were each analyzed separately, with the exception of combined analyses, where CD4+ and CD8+ sequences were merged in silico. A clone was considered expanded if an increase in frequency of at least 2-fold after treatment relative to C1D1 was found, and a pseudocount of 0.5 was applied to clones undetected at baseline. Singleton clones were defined as clones with 0 or 1 copy at C1D1, and non-singleton clones were defined as clones with 2 or more copies. Clones expanded in unsorted samples were assigned a CD4+, CD8+ or unknown annotation through matching of protein sequences in sorted samples from the same patient. Wilcoxon tests on paired samples were used to test diversity changes from C1D1 to C4D1. TCRdb provides this immuneACCESS table in a form limited to in-frame rearrangements. Some clones are lacking; in checked studies, under half of them reflect an unresolved V gene, and why the rest are absent is not known. Clonal size and the V and J genes are those of that table, whereas D and trimming came from the DNA. The sample table holds about 90,000 clones, of which nearly 95% were seen once. About 2.7% of the sample comes from the top ten.

The time point label, read with the paper, signifies: cycle 2 day 1 (C2D1) of nivolumab. Every trial patient had relapsed following autologous stem cell transplantation, and prior brentuximab vedotin exposure was what differed among cohorts A, B and C. The trial cohort included 56 patients with relapsed/refractory classical Hodgkin lymphoma, and each patient had a best overall response of complete response, partial response or progressive disease. In the multi-cohort phase II CheckMate 205 trial, trial patients received single-agent nivolumab. An independent review committee assessed best overall response using the 2007 International Working Group response criteria. PBMCs from the trial were collected at three points: immediately before nivolumab initiation (C1D1), and during therapy at cycle 2 day 1 and cycle 4 day 1. Peripheral blood was collected in 8 mL Vacutainer Cell Preparation Tubes, from which PBMCs were isolated by centrifugation and then cryopreserved.

The sequencing used peripheral blood mononuclear cells (PBMCs), collected before the second cycle of nivolumab. The clonotype was recovered from a human donor with classical Hodgkin lymphoma. The sequence is built from TRBV7-2 and TRBJ1-4, and TRBD1 matches 8 of the central bases. In nucleotide form, the sequence is TGTGCCAGCAGCTTAAATGGCAGGGGGCGTGAAAAACTGTTTTTT. Translation gives CASSLNGRGREKLFF.